The 8 T cell receptor beta chains presented below share a single source sample, sequenced in a study of shared clonotypes between healthy human individuals. Only CD45RO-negative cells positively selected for CCR7 counted as naive CD8 cells, so terminally differentiated effector memory CD45RA+ cells were excluded. TCRdb keeps only in-frame clones here, not all; method: immunoSEQ multiplex PCR. The sample contains around 2.1 million clones, approximately 94% of which appear only once. Sequencing was done on a sample of naive CD8+ T cells from PBMCs. The source of these receptors is a man between 18 and 29 years old in good health. Some clones in this sample may be carry-over from other donors' samples.

J is TRBJ1-2 and V is TRBV14, with TRBD1 as a possible D gene (5 bases). Trimming shortened V by 1 base and J by 8 bases, and 17 bases separated the two germline ends. Germline CDR1 SGHDN, CDR2 FVKESK. The CDR3 sequence is 15 residues long. CDR3 DNA sequence: TGTGCCAGCAGCCAAGCTTTCGGGGGATCACGGGGCTACACCTTC. Translated: CASSQAFGGSRGYTF.

The chain couples TRBV6-5 to TRBJ2-1, with TRBD2 as a possible D gene (6 bases). Trimming removed 0 bases at V and 5 bases at J, with 11 bases between. The CDR3 spans 15 residues. The V gene's germline CDR1 is MNHEY and CDR2 SVGAGI. The CDR3 here is CASSYSELANNEQFF. The CDR3 region has the DNA TGTGCCAGCAGTTACTCGGAGCTAGCGAACAATGAGCAGTTCTTC.

The chain links TRBV7-3 to TRBJ2-2, with 10 bases aligning to TRBD2. J gave up 5 bases and V 6 bases, and 6 bases lay outside the gene matches. Germline loops: CDR1 SGHTA, CDR2 FQGTGA. This CDR3 spans 15 amino acids. CDR3 in amino acids: CASSPSGRETGELFF. CDR3 DNA: TGTGCCAGCAGTCCTAGCGGGAGAGAGACCGGGGAGCTGTTTTTT.

The V and J genes are TRBV5-6 and TRBJ2-3; possibly TRBD2 for D (5 bases). V lost 0 bases and J lost 4, with 9 bases in between. This CDR3 comprises 14 residues. Germline V gives CDR1 SGHDT, CDR2 YYEEEE. The CDR3 bases are TGTGCCAGCAGCTTGGCGGGAACGGCAGATACGCAGTATTTT. Translated, it gives CASSLAGTADTQYF.

This CDR3 reads CASSFRLGDHPTSYEQYF. DNA for the CDR3: TGTGCCAGCAGTTTTCGGCTTGGAGACCACCCTACAAGCTACGAGCAGTACTTC. The chain employs TRBV28 and TRBJ2-7; no reliable D call. The CDR3 contains 18 residues. V dropped 3 bases and J dropped 3 bases, with 24 bases sitting between them. Germline CDR1 and CDR2: MDHEN and SYDVKM.

The chain's CDR3 is CASSLFSGRSSYEQYF. CDR3 sequence (DNA): TGTGCCAGCAGTTTATTTTCCGGGAGGAGCTCCTACGAGCAGTACTTC. The V and J genes are TRBV28 and TRBJ2-7; 7 nucleotides agree with TRBD2. The V segment lost 1 base and the J segment 0 bases; nucleotides outside the gene matches: 6. Germline CDR1 MDHEN, CDR2 SYDVKM. This CDR3 comprises 16 residues.

The chain has TRBV28 and TRBJ2-2, with 7 bases fitting TRBD2. V lost 1 base, J lost 5 bases, and 7 bases stayed unmatched. The germline CDR1 and CDR2 sequences are MDHEN and SYDVKM. CDR3 length: 16 amino acids. In DNA form, the CDR3 reads TGTGCCAGCAGTTTATTGGCTAGCGGTTTGACCGGGGAGCTGTTTTTT. It specifies CASSLLASGLTGELFF.

The rearrangement links TRBV27 to TRBJ2-1, with 8 bases aligning to TRBD2. After removal of 6 bases from V and 3 bases from J, the junction contained 10 bases not matched to a gene. Germline CDR1 reads MNHEY; CDR2 reads SMNVEV (reference sequence). The CDR3 runs 16 residues. In DNA form, the CDR3 reads TGTGCCAGCAGAGTAGGGCGGGAGGTCCTCTACAATGAGCAGTTCTTC. Protein: CASRVGREVLYNEQFF.